The 27 T cell receptor beta chains listed next were all sequenced from one sample in a study of blood T cell repertoires in COVID-19. The repertoire was sequenced with immunoSEQ multiplex PCR; TCRdb's copy has only in-frame clones and lacks some. The sample carries 27,000 or so clones, 85% to 90% recorded once. Material for sequencing was peripheral blood. The origin of the receptors is a man between 65 and 85 years old with active COVID-19.

This clone showed up just once. V gene TRBV6-5 combines with J gene TRBJ1-3, with 8 nucleotides matching TRBD1. Germline loops: CDR1 MNHEY, CDR2 SVGAGI. The CDR3 has 15 amino acids. V gave up 6 bases and J gave up 3 bases; unmatched junction bases: 7. For the CDR3, the DNA is TGTGCCAGCAGGTCTACAGGGGGAGGTGGAAACACCATATATTTT. Translation gives CASRSTGGGGNTIYF.

To note about this clone: Other DNA sequences in this specimen translate into the identical CDR3. This chain joins TRBV7-9 and TRBJ2-2; 7 nucleotides align to TRBD2. This CDR3 spans 17 amino acids. The germline V gene has CDR1 SEHNR and CDR2 FQNEAQ (reference sequence). This chain's CDR3 is CVTQGLGGGENTGELFF. The CDR3 DNA reads as TGTGTCACACAAGGACTGGGCGGGGGAGAGAACACCGGGGAGCTGTTTTTT.

The chain uses TRBV10-3 and TRBJ2-5; TRBD1 agrees at 9 bases. The V segment lost 6 bases and the J segment 5 bases; nucleotides outside the gene matches: 7. The CDR3 loop spans 14 amino acids. Germline CDR1 reads ENHRY; CDR2 reads SYGVKD. CDR3 nucleotide sequence: TGTGCCATCAGGGGAGGGACAGGGAGCGAGACCCAGTACTTC. This sequence encodes CAIRGGTGSETQYF.

The chain uses TRBV5-4 and TRBJ2-2, with 9 bases lining up with TRBD1. CDR3 length: 16 amino acids. After removal of 4 bases from V and 5 bases from J, the junction contained 9 bases not matched to a gene. Germline V CDR1 and CDR2: SGHNT, YYREEE (reference sequence). The DNA of the CDR3 is TGTGCCAGCAGCCATCCGGGACAGGGTTCGACCGGGGAGCTGTTTTTT. Protein: CASSHPGQGSTGELFF.

The rearrangement links TRBV19 to TRBJ1-6; D unresolved. This CDR3 is 13 amino acids long. CDR1 is LNHDA and CDR2 is SQIVND in the germline V gene (reference sequence). V was cut by 7 bases and J by 10 bases, with 14 bases left in between. The DNA for the CDR3 is TGTGCCAGTAAAGAGACTCCCGGCTCACCCCTCCACTTT. It encodes CASKETPGSPLHF.

The rearrangement links TRBV6-5 to TRBJ1-1; 10 positions match TRBD1. The CDR3 has 16 amino acids. Germline CDR1 is MNHEY and CDR2 is SVGAGI. Trimming took 0 bases from V and 3 from J; bases not matched to a gene: 4. As DNA, the CDR3 is TGTGCCAGCAGTTACTCTCCCGGGACAGGGGACACTGAAGCTTTCTTT. Translated, it gives CASSYSPGTGDTEAFF.

The chain is built from TRBV4-1 and TRBJ1-3; D might be TRBD1 (5 bases). The V and J ends lost 3 bases and 2 bases respectively, with 14 bases between them. The CDR3 is made up of 16 amino acids. Germline V lookup: CDR1 MGHRA, CDR2 YSYEKL. The CDR3 loop reads CASSHPQGLAGNTIYF. CDR3 sequence (DNA): TGCGCCAGCAGCCATCCCCAGGGCCTCGCTGGAAACACCATATATTTT.

V is TRBV10-3 and J is TRBJ2-3, with 8 bases matching TRBD1. Germline CDR1 and CDR2: ENHRY and SYGVKD. CDR3 length: 17 amino acids. J lost 0 bases, V lost 6 bases, and 11 bases had no gene match. CDR3 DNA: TGTGCCATCAGAGGACAGGGTGGAAGATTTAGCACAGATACGCAGTATTTT. This gives the protein CAIRGQGGRFSTDTQYF.

Here the CDR3 reads CASSLRWTSGGLSSYEQYF. The CDR3 DNA follows: TGTGCCAGCAGCTTACGGTGGACTAGCGGGGGGTTAAGCTCCTACGAGCAGTACTTC. The V and J genes are TRBV11-2 and TRBJ2-7; TRBD2 matches 14 bases. Germline CDR1 and CDR2: SGHAT and FQNNGV. This CDR3 spans 19 amino acids. V was clipped by 2 bases and J by 0 bases; unmatched bases: 9.

J is TRBJ1-2 and V is TRBV27, with D possibly TRBD1 on 5 matching bases. From germline, CDR1 is MNHEY and CDR2 SMNVEV (reference sequence). V was cut by 1 base and J by 4 bases, with 19 bases left in between. The CDR3 has 17 amino acids. CDR3 nucleotides: TGTGCCAGCAGTTTATACGGCGACAGCGATTTTCCCTATGGCTACACCTTC. Translated: CASSLYGDSDFPYGYTF.

V usage is TRBV5-5 and J usage is TRBJ1-2, with a tentative D call TRBD1 (5 bases). The CDR3 runs to 15 residues. The V gene lost 4 bases and the J gene lost 4 bases, with 17 bases spanning the gap. CDR1 and CDR2 (germline): SGHKS, YYEKEE (reference sequence). This CDR3 is CASSPEVGLRYGYTF. DNA of the CDR3: TGTGCCAGCAGCCCTGAAGTGGGGCTCCGCTATGGCTACACCTTC.

The chain links TRBV19 to TRBJ1-1; TRBD1 is a possible D gene (5 bases). V was cut by 4 bases and J by 2 bases, with 14 bases left in between. CDR1 is LNHDA and CDR2 is SQIVND in the germline V gene (reference sequence). CDR3 length equals 15 residues. CDR3 bases: TGTGCCAGTAGTACCCCTACAGGTTTCAACACTGAAGCTTTCTTT. Amino acid sequence: CASSTPTGFNTEAFF.

The genes are TRBV2 and TRBJ2-3, with TRBD1 matching over 7 bases. The ends lost 7 bases at V and 2 bases at J; junction bases unmatched: 12. There are 16 residues in the CDR3. Germline values: CDR1 SNHLY, CDR2 FYNNEI. This chain's CDR3 is CASKGAGSTSTDTQYF. The CDR3 DNA reads TGTGCCAGCAAGGGGGCGGGTTCCACTTCCACAGATACGCAGTATTTT. Looking up the rest from reference TRBV2 and TRBJ2-3 gives the full variable domain: EPEVTQTPSHQVTQMGQEVILRCVPISNHLYFYWYRQILGQKVEFLVSFYNNEISEKSEIFDDQFSVERPDGSNFTLKIRSTKLEDSAMYFCASKGAGSTSTDTQYFGPGTRLTVL.

This chain links TRBV4-1 with TRBJ1-1, with a weak D call TRBD1 (5 bases). The germline gives CDR1 MGHRA, CDR2 YSYEKL. The V and J ends lost 1 base and 6 bases respectively, with 15 bases between them. CDR3 size: 15 residues. CDR3 DNA sequence: TGCGCCAGCAGCCAAGTGGGGCACCGGGGGGCTGAAGCTTTCTTT. This codes for CASSQVGHRGAEAFF.

The rearrangement uses TRBV14 and TRBJ1-1, with D perhaps TRBD1 (5 bases). V was shortened by 4 bases and J by 6 bases, with 15 bases between the two germline ends. Looked up from germline, CDR1 is SGHDN and CDR2 is FVKESK. This CDR3 has 14 amino acids. CDR3: CASSRGLGGPEAFF. CDR3 DNA: TGTGCCAGCAGCCGGGGACTTGGTGGACCTGAAGCTTTCTTT.

V is TRBV18 and J is TRBJ2-5; TRBD2 aligns across 9 bases. The ends lost 2 bases at V and 1 base at J; junction bases unmatched: 5. CDR1 and CDR2 (germline): KGHSH, LQKENI. CDR3 length: 16 residues. Here the CDR3 reads CASSPASGGSQETQYF. The DNA for the CDR3 is TGTGCCAGCTCACCAGCGAGCGGGGGGTCCCAAGAGACCCAGTACTTC.

The chain couples TRBV6-6 to TRBJ2-2, with D possibly matching TRBD1 (6 bases). The V end lost 6 bases, the J end lost 0 bases, and 11 bases lay between the germline ends. This CDR3 spans 15 amino acids. CDR1 and CDR2 from the germline V gene are MNHNY and SVGAGI (reference sequence). CDR3 sequence: CASRGQSANTGELFF. The CDR3 DNA is TGTGCCAGCAGAGGACAGAGCGCGAACACCGGGGAGCTGTTTTTT.

The J gene is TRBJ2-1, the V gene TRBV6-6; 9 positions agree with TRBD1. This CDR3 has 14 amino acids. V was clipped by 8 bases and J by 3 bases; unmatched bases: 5. Germline CDR1 reads MNHNY; CDR2 reads SVGAGI (reference sequence). The CDR3 DNA is TGTGCCAGCGGTGACAGGGGGATCTACAATGAGCAGTTCTTC. It is translated as CASGDRGIYNEQFF.

J is TRBJ1-1 and V is TRBV6-5; TRBD1 matches 10 bases. The CDR3 has 15 residues. CDR1 MNHEY and CDR2 SVGAGI come from the germline V gene. Losses at the gene ends were 5 bases for V and 4 bases for J; bases not matched to a gene: 7. Here the CDR3 reads CASSPRQGAVTEAFF. The DNA for the CDR3 is TGTGCCAGCAGTCCCCGACAGGGGGCGGTCACTGAAGCTTTCTTT.

The chain has TRBV15 and TRBJ2-7, with 9 bases lining up with TRBD1. Per the germline V gene, CDR1 is LNHNV and CDR2 is YYDKDF (reference sequence). Trimming took 0 bases from V and 1 from J; bases not matched to a gene: 4. The CDR3 totals 16 residues. Here the CDR3 reads CATSRDPGQGSYEQYF. CDR3 DNA: TGTGCCACCAGCAGAGATCCAGGACAGGGGTCCTACGAGCAGTACTTC.

The chain carries TRBV3-1 (or the pseudogene TRBV3-2) and TRBJ1-5; TRBD1 matches at 9 bases. V gave up 4 bases and J gave up 0 bases; unmatched junction bases: 4. The CDR3 contains 16 residues. Germline CDR1 and CDR2: LGHDT and YNNKEL (reference sequence). CDR3: CASSPGTGLSNQPQHF. The CDR3 coding sequence is TGTGCCAGCAGCCCAGGGACAGGGCTTAGCAATCAGCCCCAGCATTTT.

This clone was recorded once. The chain employs TRBV27 and TRBJ2-7, with 7 bases identical to TRBD2. Per germline, CDR1 MNHEY and CDR2 SMNVEV (reference sequence). The CDR3 is 15 amino acids. V lost 5 bases, J lost 2 bases, and 9 bases stayed unmatched. CDR3 nucleotides: TGTGCCAGCAGTCCCGGACTAGGTACGGCCTACGAGCAGTACTTC. It yields the protein CASSPGLGTAYEQYF.

The V gene is TRBV5-1, the J gene TRBJ1-1, with a weak D call TRBD1 (5 bases). This CDR3 contains 13 residues. The V and J ends lost 0 bases and 7 bases respectively, with 10 bases between them. Germline values: CDR1 SGHRS, CDR2 YFSETQ. This CDR3 is CASSLEFQGEAFF. The DNA of the CDR3 is TGCGCCAGCAGCTTGGAGTTTCAGGGTGAAGCTTTCTTT.

The chain links TRBV5-5 to TRBJ1-6, with a weak D call TRBD1 (5 bases). Trimming took off 0 bases at V and 5 bases at J, with 12 bases between the two ends. Germline-derived CDR1 and CDR2 are SGHKS and YYEKEE (reference sequence). CDR3 length: 16 amino acids. CDR3 sequence (DNA): TGTGCCAGCAGCTTGGCCTCAGGGCTACATAATTCACCCCTCCACTTT. As protein: CASSLASGLHNSPLHF. Full variable domain (rest looked up from reference TRBV5-5 and TRBJ1-6): DAGVTQSPTHLIKTRGQQVTLRCSPISGHKSVSWYQQVLGQGPQFIFQYYEKEERGRGNFPDRFSARQFPNYSSELNVNALLLGDSALYLCASSLASGLHNSPLHFGNGTRLTVT.

The chain combines TRBV5-4 with TRBJ2-7, with 9 bases aligning to TRBD2. CDR1 and CDR2 from the germline V gene are SGHNT and YYREEE (reference sequence). The CDR3 sequence is 13 residues long. V lost 4 bases, J lost 4 bases, and 3 bases stayed unmatched. The CDR3 nucleotides read TGTGCCAGCAGCCTTAGCGGGGGTTACGAGCAGTACTTC. Translating gives CASSLSGGYEQYF.

The rearrangement joins TRBV7-2 to TRBJ1-4; 7 bases map to TRBD1. From germline, CDR1 is SGHTA and CDR2 FQGNSA. The CDR3 extends over 16 amino acids. Germline trimming cut 5 bases from V and 3 bases from J; bases unmatched to any gene: 9. Written as DNA, the CDR3 is TGTGCCAGCAGCCCACAAGGGGGCATAGCTAATGAAAAACTGTTTTTT. Translating gives CASSPQGGIANEKLFF.

V gene TRBV6-2 or TRBV6-3 combines with J gene TRBJ2-1, with D unresolved. The CDR3 runs to 15 residues. V was shortened by 0 bases and J by 1 base, with 7 bases between the two germline ends. Germline V CDR1 and CDR2: MNHEY, SVGEGT. Here the CDR3 reads CASSYSKQSYNEQFF. The CDR3 bases are TGTGCCAGCAGTTACTCGAAACAGTCCTACAATGAGCAGTTCTTC.